This T cell receptor beta chain was sequenced in a study of cytomegalovirus exposure and HLA in healthy donors (TCRdb year 2017). Broadly, across the study: In an earlier analysis of approximately 640 of the donors, around 290 Gb of sequence data and 90 million to 120 million unique TCR beta sequences from 150 million to 200 million T cells were reported. Donor age, sex, ethnicity and CMV serostatus were compiled alongside the repertoire data. An earlier analysis of approximately 630 of the donors applied high-throughput TCR beta sequencing to assess whether each TCR beta V gene segment acted as functional or pseudogenic. Along with the approximately 620-subject first cohort, a separate validation cohort of over 90 different subjects was used. Typing coverage differed by locus: A, B, C, DRB1 and DQB1 were typed in about 620-630 donors, DQA1 in about 500, DPA1 in some 600, and DPB1 in around 490. A later genetic analysis took genome-wide SNP genotypes for about three fifths of the roughly 700 donors and used that subset as a discovery cohort. A later analysis re-examined previously published TCR beta repertoires from more than 550 donors and added high-resolution HLA genotyping to investigate patterns of TCR occurrence. Every repertoire in the discovery cohort had been generated on one and the same sequencing platform. Several DR-DQ haplotypes were treated as single units for association and clustering because of strong linkage in the cohort. Rather than using new phenotypic data, the later analysis identified candidate immune exposures from TCR beta sequences and from how often those sequences occurred across donors. The study combined high-throughput TCR immunosequencing, statistical association of individual TCRs with disease status, and machine learning to predict cytomegalovirus infection status. Among roughly 400 genotyped donors of the cohort, an average of around 240,000 unique TCR beta nucleotide sequences were sequenced per donor, roughly 20% of them non-productive. The study used immunosequencing to profile the T cell repertoires of some 600 subjects and linked those repertoires to cytomegalovirus serostatus. The study aimed to test whether signatures of past pathogen exposure could be identified by cataloging public T cell receptors. Of the roughly 420 genotyped donors, less than 90% were placed in the genetic ancestry cluster associated with self-reported Caucasian donors. An early release covering roughly 600 HLA-typed donors comprised about 310 gigabases of sequencing data and 85 million to 100 million unique TCR sequences. HLA typing covered class I and class II loci at four-digit resolution.

From cysteine to phenylalanine, the CDR3 is 16 amino acids long. Only the CDR3 part of the read is kept: 48 bases, read in frame from the first base. The junction carries 12 bases between V and J, which are trimmed by 2 bases and 2 bases respectively. CDR1 and CDR2, per the germline V gene, are SGHTA and FQGTGA. The cohort was made up of 500 to 800 healthy bone marrow donors. At the time of sampling, all cohort members were nominally healthy, though unrecorded immune exposures were likely present. The donor was CMV seronegative and belonged to the group of approximately 320 seronegative cohort members. Every donor gave a peripheral blood sample, and the peripheral blood mononuclear cells from that sample were used for TCR beta sequencing. The Qiagen DNeasy Blood Extraction Kit was used to extract genomic DNA from the blood cell samples. The protocol used for the library was the immunoSEQ multiplex PCR assay. A mixture of 60 forward primers for TCR Vbeta segments and 13 reverse primers for TCR Jbeta segments was used in the multiplex PCR. The CDR3 region of rearranged TCR beta genes was amplified from genomic DNA by a multiplex PCR assay. Amplified TCR beta libraries were sequenced as 87-base-pair reads on the Illumina HiSeq System. Per the source publication's procedure: In a later analysis, roughly 80 million unique TCR beta chains were counted across the approximately 640 repertoires, and roughly 11 million of these chains were shared by at least two donors. Raw reads were error-corrected and collapsed into unique sequences with a nearest-neighbor algorithm that merged closely related sequences to remove PCR and sequencing errors. Alignment of CDR3 sequences to IMGT reference sequences was used to assign V, D and J gene segments. For a sequence to be retained, a match of at least six nucleotides to both a V gene segment and a J gene segment was required. A rearrangement counted as productive if the CDR3 had no stop codons and remained in frame with V and J, and every other rearrangement counted as non-productive. Following IMGT convention, CDR3 was defined as the stretch from the second conserved V-encoded cysteine to the conserved J-encoded phenylalanine. The earlier analysis of roughly 590 of the donors excluded any sequence lacking an unambiguous match to a single V gene segment. In an earlier analysis of several hundred of the donors, V segments were called functional above 56.7% productive rearrangements and were called segregating when the between-donor standard deviation exceeded 5%. To diagnose cytomegalovirus status from the catalog of TCR beta chain sequences, a statistical classification framework was built. In a later analysis, V and J genes were assigned by comparing TCR nucleotide sequences against IMGT/GENE-DB human TR gene sequences. A later analysis assigned CDR3 sequences and most-parsimonious VDJ recombination scenarios with the TCRdist pipeline. In a later analysis, each TCR beta chain was defined by its CDR3 amino acid sequence together with its V-gene family, and reads lacking a unique V-gene family were excluded. To address suspected cross-contamination and a sequencing artifact, a later analysis removed a few hundred highly shared, low-generation-probability nucleotide sequences. In a later analysis, a clonal expansion index for each public chain was calculated from normalized within-repertoire ranks of inferred template counts. In a later analysis, generation probabilities were computed using a VDJ recombination model fitted to out-of-frame rearrangements, and the results were checked against IGoR. Hypergeometric tests were used in a later analysis to score TCR-TCR, TCR-HLA and TCR-CMV co-occurrence, with a repertoire-size bias correction applied to the TCR pairs. To estimate false discovery rates, a later analysis permuted the HLA or CMV assignments 20 times. A later analysis grouped co-occurring TCRs with DBSCAN, adding TCRdist sequence similarity when clustering within HLA-allele-positive subsets. Repertoires with fewer than 30,000 or more than 120,000 public chains, plus five repertoires with anomalous nucleotide sharing, were excluded from co-occurrence clustering. Entries here come from immuneACCESS through TCRdb and include only in-frame sequences with V and J called. Some clones fail to appear in such tables; in the studies checked, an unresolved V gene covers under half of the shortfall, and the cause of the remainder is unknown. V, J and clone size are taken as reported in that table, and D and trimming were inferred from the DNA itself. The sample table shows about 160,000 clones, and around 77% are seen once. The leading ten clones occupy less than 1.2% of the sample.

The full study reports these points: Some IMGT-functional V segments, including TRBV6-2 and TRBV6-3, could not be distinguished by the 87-base-pair reads and were therefore excluded. In an earlier analysis of roughly 560 of the donors, most TCR beta V segments were observed in productive rearrangements about 87% or about 30% of the time, broadly matching IMGT annotations. In a later analysis, around 17,000 TCR beta sequences were associated with specific HLA alleles at a false discovery rate of 0.05. While some public TCRs were present in many individuals, most TCR sequences turned up only very rarely across donors. In this cohort, only TCR beta chains were sequenced, and detectable features were limited by the absence of alpha or paired-chain data. The classifier was reported to diagnose cytomegalovirus status with high specificity and sensitivity in both the original cohort and the validation cohort. Because some donors lacked HLA typing at each locus, the association tests relied only on the typed subset. According to a later analysis, most CMV-associated TCR beta chains appeared to be HLA-restricted, and the HLA associations seemed to be driven largely by CMV exposure. Three of the identified cytomegalovirus-associated TCR beta chains were confirmed in vitro to be specific for cytomegalovirus antigens. Because counts were too low, some 17 rarely observed V segments, including chromosome 9 orphons, were left out of the earlier analysis of several hundred of the donors. In a later analysis, TCR association rates were found to vary across HLA loci, with the most associated TCRs seen for DRB1 alleles and the fewest for HLA-C alleles. Immune exposure information for the cohort was limited to CMV serostatus. Several of the top co-occurrence clusters appeared to be linked to parvovirus B19, influenza, CMV and Epstein-Barr virus, according to a later analysis. Assigning TCR associations to individual alleles was difficult when HLA alleles, especially DR and DQ, strongly co-occurred. The presence/absence analyses assumed that sequencing depth was roughly uniform across donors, and that assumption may not be true. Correlated functional status among segregating V segments might reflect linkage disequilibrium, but an unknown experimental factor could not be ruled out. A cluster of highly shared sequence variants was judged likely to represent a technical artifact of the sequencing pipeline. The authors suggested that the approach could potentially be generalized to other disease states and immunological phenotypes. A later analysis found that HLA-associated TCR beta chains were more clonally expanded and had lower generation probabilities than equally common non-associated chains. The study listed 164 TCR beta chains as associated with cytomegalovirus. According to a later genetic analysis, donors in an Asian-associated ancestry cluster had fewer N-insertions in productive TCRs than the approximately 650-donor mean. A further reported finding was that TCR beta sequences accurately predicted the HLA-A and HLA-B alleles for most subjects in the first cohort. An association between a missense DCLRE1C variant and V-gene and J-gene trimming of TCR beta chains was found in a later genetic analysis and replicated in an independent cohort.

Worth noting for this clone: Its target antigen remains unknown. No qualities accompany the bases; no much larger clone lies one base away.

The sequenced material came from PBMCs. The receptor's source is a middle-aged woman in good health and CMV-seronegative. The rearrangement joined TRBV7-3 to TRBJ2-2; D gene: possibly TRBD1, on 6 matching bases. The bases are TGTGCCAGCAGCTTACAGGGGCTCAGAAACACCGGGGAGCTGTTTTTT. Its protein product is CASSLQGLRNTGELFF.